Listed below are T cell receptor beta chains from one sample, sequenced in a study of blood T cell repertoires in COVID-19. Repertoires were generated with immunoSEQ multiplex PCR, while TCRdb's copy carries only in-frame clones and drops some. The table shows around 140,000 clones, with 86% occurring only once. The specimen sequenced was PBMCs or T cells enriched from blood (not recorded which). The receptors were gathered from a man aged 45-60 years who had recovered from COVID-19. CDR3s include the opening cysteine and the closing phenylalanine or tryptophan. A D gene is named only where the DNA matches it firmly. The size field is filled for only some rows; it gives once, few, many or a size class.

d_call clone_size j_call v_call cdr3_aa cdr3_nt
. . TRBJ2-7 TRBV7-3 CASSLIYEGPYEQYF TGTGCCAGCAGCTTAATCTACGAGGGTCCCTACGAGCAGTACTTC
. . TRBJ1-1 TRBV18 CASSLNRGFFGNTEAFF TGTGCCAGCTCACTCAACCGAGGGTTTTTTGGGAACACTGAAGCTTTCTTT
TRBD1 once TRBJ1-2 TRBV5-5 CASSPGTGTYYGYTF TGTGCCAGCAGCCCAGGGACAGGGACTTATTATGGCTACACCTTC
TRBD2 . TRBJ2-1 TRBV7-3 CASSVTSGSRNEQFF TGTGCCAGCAGCGTGACTAGCGGGAGTCGGAATGAGCAGTTCTTC
TRBD1 . TRBJ1-1 TRBV2 CASSYLQGGNTEAFF TGTGCCAGCAGTTACTTACAGGGGGGGAACACTGAAGCTTTCTTT
TRBD1 few TRBJ1-1 TRBV7-9 CASSLRDRNIEAFF TGTGCCAGCAGTTTACGGGACAGGAACATTGAAGCTTTCTTT
TRBD1 once TRBJ2-1 TRBV11-3 CASNKRTGTGLGNEQFF TGTGCCAGCAACAAACGAACCGGGACAGGCCTTGGGAATGAGCAGTTCTTC
TRBD1 . TRBJ2-2 TRBV19 CASSIVPATGVTGELFF TGTGCCAGTAGTATAGTACCTGCGACAGGGGTCACCGGGGAGCTGTTTTTT
. once TRBJ1-2 TRBV7-2 CASSSEGRRGGYTF TGTGCCAGCAGTTCCGAGGGCAGGAGGGGTGGCTACACCTTC
. . TRBJ2-5 TRBV18 CASSPIRTQETQYF TGTGCCAGCTCACCAATCCGGACACAAGAGACCCAGTACTTC
. . TRBJ1-1 TRBV9 CASSANVGGNTEAFF TGTGCCAGCAGCGCTAACGTCGGGGGGAACACTGAAGCTTTCTTT
. . TRBJ1-5 TRBV2 CASSLQGSNQPQHF TGTGCCAGCAGCCTACAGGGAAGCAATCAGCCCCAGCATTTT
TRBD1 . TRBJ1-2 TRBV28 CASRRTGTGDGYTF TGTGCCAGCAGGAGAACCGGGACAGGGGATGGCTACACCTTC
. . TRBJ2-7 TRBV5-1 CASSLQGYEQYF TGCGCCAGCAGCTTACAGGGTTACGAGCAGTACTTC
TRBD1 . TRBJ1-1 TRBV12-3/TRBV12-4 CASSRQGGTEAFF TGTGCCAGCAGCCGACAGGGAGGCACTGAAGCTTTCTTT
TRBD1 . TRBJ2-7 TRBV7-9 CASSTYRGFTYEQYF TGTGCCAGCAGCACCTACAGGGGGTTCACCTACGAGCAGTACTTC
TRBD1 . TRBJ1-5 TRBV12-5 CASGLGDRVKPQHF TGTGCTAGTGGTTTGGGGGACAGGGTAAAGCCCCAGCATTTT
. . TRBJ2-5 TRBV7-2 CASTPDWGLLETQYF TGTGCCAGCACCCCCGATTGGGGGCTTTTAGAGACCCAGTACTTC
. few TRBJ1-1 TRBV5-1 CASSFDRMNTEAFF TGCGCCAGCAGCTTCGACAGGATGAACACTGAAGCTTTCTTT
TRBD1 once TRBJ1-2 TRBV18 CASSGTGSGYTF TGTGCCAGCTCCGGGACAGGGAGTGGCTACACCTTC
. . TRBJ1-2 TRBV5-6 CASSASERSYGYTF TGTGCCAGCAGCGCCTCGGAGAGGAGCTATGGCTACACCTTC
TRBD1 . TRBJ2-1 TRBV3-1/TRBV3-2 CASSPRTGVNEQFF TGTGCCAGCAGCCCCCGGACAGGGGTGAATGAGCAGTTCTTC
. . TRBJ1-1 TRBV28 CASSLGGAMNTEAFF TGTGCCAGCAGTCTAGGGGGGGCTATGAACACTGAAGCTTTCTTT
TRBD1 . TRBJ2-2 TRBV24-1 CATSEPFDRGQLFF TGTGCCACCAGTGAACCCTTCGACAGGGGGCAGCTGTTTTTT
TRBD2 . TRBJ2-2 TRBV19 CASSKLRGTTGELFF TGTGCCAGTAGTAAGTTGCGGGGGACCACCGGGGAGCTGTTTTTT
. . TRBJ1-2 TRBV29-1 CSVQGFDYGYTF TGCAGCGTGCAGGGGTTCGACTATGGCTACACCTTC
TRBD2 . TRBJ2-2 TRBV5-6 CASTLGLESTGELFF TGTGCCAGCACCCTAGGACTAGAAAGCACCGGGGAGCTGTTTTTT
. . TRBJ1-5 TRBV19 CASSIRTPQGYSNQPQHF TGTGCCAGTAGTATAAGGACACCCCAGGGTTATAGCAATCAGCCCCAGCATTTT
TRBD1 . TRBJ1-6 TRBV24-1 CATSDSRQGLSSPLHF TGTGCCACCAGTGATTCCCGACAGGGGCTCAGTTCACCCCTCCACTTT
TRBD1 . TRBJ1-5 TRBV28 CASSFLGTGRPPQHF TGTGCCAGCAGCTTCTTAGGGACAGGGCGTCCGCCCCAGCATTTT
. few TRBJ1-4 TRBV28 CASSLYEGASANEKLFF TGTGCCAGCAGTTTATATGAGGGAGCCTCGGCTAATGAAAAACTGTTTTTT
. . TRBJ1-1 TRBV12-5 CASRPGGMNTEAFF TGTGCTAGTCGCCCGGGGGGGATGAACACTGAAGCTTTCTTT
. . TRBJ1-5 TRBV20-1 CSAGAQPQHF TGCAGTGCTGGGGCTCAGCCCCAGCATTTT
. . TRBJ2-5 TRBV5-1 CASSLERVGQETQYF TGCGCCAGCAGCTTGGAGAGGGTGGGTCAAGAGACCCAGTACTTC
. . TRBJ1-3 TRBV7-2 CASSRGGRFSGNTIYF TGTGCCAGCAGCCGGGGGGGGAGGTTCTCTGGAAACACCATATATTTT
TRBD1 once TRBJ1-5 TRBV6-1 CASSAGTDYSNQPQHF TGTGCCAGCAGTGCCGGGACAGATTATAGCAATCAGCCCCAGCATTTT
. . TRBJ1-6 TRBV14 CASSQDIVRNSPLHF TGTGCCAGCAGCCAAGATATCGTGAGAAATTCACCCCTCCACTTT
TRBD1 . TRBJ1-5 TRBV7-8 CASSFGQGGNQPQHF TGTGCCAGCAGCTTCGGACAGGGCGGCAATCAGCCCCAGCATTTT
TRBD2 . TRBJ2-3 TRBV7-9 CASSYIAGSGVAQYF TGTGCCAGCAGCTACATAGCGGGAAGCGGCGTTGCGCAGTATTTT
TRBD1 once TRBJ2-4 TRBV6-6 CASSQGQGRGIQYF TGTGCCAGCAGTCAAGGACAGGGGAGAGGGATTCAGTACTTC
TRBD2 . TRBJ2-7 TRBV7-6 CASSLGASGSWDEQYF TGTGCCAGCAGCTTAGGGGCTAGCGGGAGTTGGGACGAGCAGTACTTC
TRBD2 . TRBJ2-5 TRBV5-6 CASSAELAGYETQYF TGTGCCAGCAGCGCAGAACTAGCGGGGTATGAGACCCAGTACTTC
TRBD1 . TRBJ1-6 TRBV4-1 CASSQAMGRGRVSSPLHF TGCGCCAGCAGCCAAGCCATGGGAAGGGGGCGGGTGAGTTCACCCCTCCACTTT
TRBD2 once TRBJ2-2 TRBV18 CASSQRAGAANTGELFF TGTGCCAGCTCACAACGAGCGGGGGCCGCGAACACCGGGGAGCTGTTTTTT